This entry concerns a single T cell receptor (beta chain). The data were taken from a study of cytomegalovirus exposure and HLA in healthy donors. Looked up from germline, CDR1 is SGHRS and CDR2 is YFSETQ. Trimming left V 2 bases short and J 0 bases short, with 11 bases between. The CDR3 length is 15 residues. The PCR made use of 60 Vbeta and 13 Jbeta primers. Assay: immunoSEQ multiplex PCR; the TCRdb copy retains only in-frame clones and omits some. The sample carries approximately 190,000 clones, about 77% recorded once. This clonotype originated in a woman in her 30s in good health and CMV-seropositive. The chain joins TRBV5-1 to TRBJ1-1; D not certain. The sample taken for sequencing was PBMCs. CDR3 in DNA: TGCGCCAGCAGCTTAAGGAGCTTAATGAACACTGAAGCTTTCTTT. It specifies CASSLRSLMNTEAFF.